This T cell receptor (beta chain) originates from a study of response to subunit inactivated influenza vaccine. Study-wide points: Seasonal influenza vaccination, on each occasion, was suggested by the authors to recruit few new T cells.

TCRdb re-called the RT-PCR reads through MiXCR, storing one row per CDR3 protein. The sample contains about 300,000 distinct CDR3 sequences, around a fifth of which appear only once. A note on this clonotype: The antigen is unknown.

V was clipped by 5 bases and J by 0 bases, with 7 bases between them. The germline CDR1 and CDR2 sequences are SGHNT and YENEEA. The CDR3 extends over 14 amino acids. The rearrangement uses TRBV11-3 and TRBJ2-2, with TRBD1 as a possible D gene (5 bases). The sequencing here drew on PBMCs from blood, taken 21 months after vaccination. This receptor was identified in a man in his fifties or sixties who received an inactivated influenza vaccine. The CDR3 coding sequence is TGTGCCAGCAGCGCCAGGGCGAACACCGGGGAGCTGTTTTTT. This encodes CASSARANTGELFF.